This T cell receptor beta chain was documented in a study of chemoradiotherapy in HPV16-positive cancers. Overall study context: Candidate HPV-specific clones and shared TCR motifs came from two HPV16-positive patients.

Assay used: immunoSEQ multiplex PCR; TCRdb lists only in-frame clones, some missing. Of some 5,500 clones in the sample, under 85% are singletons; the top ten hold roughly a fifth. General study results and limits: Non-HPV-specific T cells did not expand in tumors during treatment, whereas candidate HPV-specific clones and E7-related motifs did. For HPV16-positive patients, expanding HPV-responsive T cells associated with longer recurrence-free survival.

Concerning this clone itself: Its specificity is not known.

The biological material was taken from a patient who underwent chemoradiotherapy. This TCR came from a human donor with HPV-associated anogenital cancer.

Here the CDR3 DNA reads TGTGCCAGCAGTCCCACCGGTCCAGCGGACAATGAGCAGTTCTTC. It is translated as CASSPTGPADNEQFF. The rearrangement joins TRBV28 to TRBJ2-1; the D gene is possibly TRBD2 (5 bases). The CDR3 is 15 amino acids. Germline values: CDR1 MDHEN, CDR2 SYDVKM. V was shortened by 5 bases and J by 5 bases, with 16 bases between the two germline ends. Supplemented by reference TRBV28 and TRBJ2-1, the full variable domain reads DVKVTQSSRYLVKRTGEKVFLECVQDMDHENMFWYRQDPGLGLRLIYFSYDVKMKEKGDIPEGYSVSREKKERFSLILESASTNQTSMYLCASSPTGPADNEQFFGPGTRLTVL.